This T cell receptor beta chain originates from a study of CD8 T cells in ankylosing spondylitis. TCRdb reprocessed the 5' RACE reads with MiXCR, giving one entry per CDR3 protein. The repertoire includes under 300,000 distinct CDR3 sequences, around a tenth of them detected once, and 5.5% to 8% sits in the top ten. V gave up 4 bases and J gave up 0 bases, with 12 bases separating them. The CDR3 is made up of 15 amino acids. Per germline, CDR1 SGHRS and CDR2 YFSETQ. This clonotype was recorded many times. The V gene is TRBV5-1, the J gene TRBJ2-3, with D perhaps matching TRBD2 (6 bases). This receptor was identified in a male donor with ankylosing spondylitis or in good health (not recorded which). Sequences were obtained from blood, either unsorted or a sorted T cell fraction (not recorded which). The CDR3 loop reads CASSPGLPSTDTQYF. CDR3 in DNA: TGCGCCAGCAGCCCGGGACTGCCTAGCACAGATACGCAGTATTTT.